This entry concerns a single T cell receptor beta chain. This specimen belongs to a study of blood T cell repertoires in COVID-19. CDR3 length: 14 residues. Germline loops: CDR1 SNHLY, CDR2 FYNNEI. V lost 10 bases and J 0 bases, leaving 15 bases between the germline ends. Clones were read by immunoSEQ multiplex PCR, and TCRdb kept only the in-frame ones, dropping some. The table shows approximately 360,000 clones, with 87% occurring only once. The receptor was isolated from a man aged 35 to 55 in a cohort exposed to, infected with or recovered from COVID-19 (not recorded which). Sequenced sample: PBMCs or T cells enriched from blood (not recorded which). This chain uses TRBV2 with TRBJ1-2; a possible D gene is TRBD1 (6 bases). The CDR3: CANLRDIANYGYTF. The CDR3 DNA is TGTGCCAACCTCCGGGACATCGCTAACTATGGCTACACCTTC.